The following is a T cell receptor (beta chain) sequence with its context. The data stem from a study of blood T cell repertoires in COVID-19. For the study at large: The analysed material was cDNA or gDNA that came from T cells, B-cell-depleted T cells, or PBMCs.

Sequencing was performed with immunoSEQ multiplex PCR; in TCRdb, only in-frame clones are kept and a portion is missing. The sample records almost 200,000 clones, 86% being singletons. The CDR3 sequence is 13 residues long. The ends were cut back, 0 bases at V and 6 bases at J, with 6 bases in the middle. Germline V CDR1 and CDR2: SGHTA, FQGNSA. This chain links TRBV7-2 with TRBJ2-1, with D perhaps TRBD1 (5 bases). This TCR was sampled from a woman between 70 and 85 years old with acute or convalescent COVID-19. Sample: peripheral blood. CDR3 sequence reads: CASSLAQGNEQFF. The CDR3 bases are TGTGCCAGCAGCTTAGCGCAGGGCAATGAGCAGTTCTTC.